Listed below are T cell receptor beta chains from one sample, sequenced in a study of T cell responses to AZD1222 COVID-19 vaccine. Profiled with immunoSEQ multiplex PCR; TCRdb holds only in-frame clones, not every one. The table lists 53,000 or so clones, approximately 84% of them singletons, with 27% in the top ten. This specimen consisted of peripheral blood, obtained on day 0 of AZD1222 vaccination. The receptors stem from an adult in good health. CDR3s include the opening cysteine and the closing phenylalanine or tryptophan. D genes are given only for firm matches. Not all rows give a size; the values are once, few, many and, for expanded clones, a class.

J gene	V gene	clone size	D gene	CDR3 DNA	CDR3 protein
TRBJ2-1	TRBV9	few	.	TGTGCCAGCAGCGAGGGACTCGCCTCCTACAATGAGCAGTTCTTC	CASSEGLASYNEQFF
TRBJ2-7	TRBV7-6	.	TRBD1	TGTGCCAGCGGACGGACAGGGCTTACCTACGAGCAGTACTTC	CASGRTGLTYEQYF
TRBJ1-2	TRBV5-8	few	.	TGTGCCAGCAGCGTAAATACAGGGTGGGGCTACACCTTC	CASSVNTGWGYTF
TRBJ2-3	TRBV11-2	.	.	TGTGCCAGCAGCTCCGTAGGGGGCACAGATACGCAGTATTTT	CASSSVGGTDTQYF
TRBJ2-1	TRBV7-9	.	.	TGTGCCAGCAGCTTAGGTTATCGAAACAATGAGCAGTTCTTC	CASSLGYRNNEQFF
TRBJ2-5	TRBV28	.	.	TGTGCCAGCATCCCGAGCGTCAGGGGGGGGAGGGAGACCCAGTACTTC	CASIPSVRGGRETQYF
TRBJ2-7	TRBV30	.	.	TGTGCCTGGAGTGTAAGGGGCGCGGCCCAGCAGTACTTC	CAWSVRGAAQQYF
TRBJ2-1	TRBV11-3	.	TRBD2	TGTGCCAGCAGCTTTCGGCGGGGGAATTACAATGAGCAGTTCTTC	CASSFRRGNYNEQFF
TRBJ2-7	TRBV7-2	.	TRBD2	TGTGCCAGCAGCCCGTGGACTAGCGCGACCTACGAGCAGTACTTC	CASSPWTSATYEQYF
TRBJ1-4	TRBV3-1/TRBV3-2	.	.	TGTGCCAGCAGCCAAACTATGGACGGTGAAAAACTGTTTTTT	CASSQTMDGEKLFF
TRBJ2-1	TRBV29-1	.	TRBD1	TGCAGCGGGACAGGGTCCCCCGGGAACAATGAGCAGTTCTTC	CSGTGSPGNNEQFF
TRBJ2-7	TRBV6-2/TRBV6-3	once	.	TGTGCCAGCAGCGGGACCGAGCCCCCCTACGAGCAGTACTTC	CASSGTEPPYEQYF
TRBJ2-1	TRBV7-2	.	TRBD2	TGTGCCAGCAGCCTAACTAGCGGATCGGCGAATGAGCAGTTCTTC	CASSLTSGSANEQFF
TRBJ1-2	TRBV19	.	.	TGTGCCAGTAGTAGGACATCTGGTGACTATGGCTACACCTTC	CASSRTSGDYGYTF
TRBJ1-4	TRBV7-2	.	.	TGTGCCAGCAGCATACGGGCCCCGGGGGAAAAACTGTTTTTT	CASSIRAPGEKLFF
TRBJ2-5	TRBV19	.	.	TGTGCCAGTAGTATAGGCGACTGGAAAGAGACCCAGTACTTC	CASSIGDWKETQYF
TRBJ1-1	TRBV29-1	.	TRBD1	TGCAGCGTGGAGCCGGACAGGGACACTGAAGCTTTCTTT	CSVEPDRDTEAFF
TRBJ1-1	TRBV12-5	.	.	TGTGCTAGTGTCAAAGACAGCCTTGAAGCTTTCTTT	CASVKDSLEAFF
TRBJ1-1	TRBV5-6	.	TRBD1	TGTGCCAGCAGCTCCAGGACAGGGCGGGGGACTGAAGCTTTCTTT	CASSSRTGRGTEAFF
TRBJ1-5	TRBV4-2	.	TRBD1	TGTGCCAGCAGCCAGGGCGGACAGGGAGGTCAGCCCCAGCATTTT	CASSQGGQGGQPQHF
TRBJ1-1	TRBV7-9	.	.	TGTGCCAGCAGGCTTGAGGGGCTCATGAACACTGAAGCTTTCTTT	CASRLEGLMNTEAFF
TRBJ2-7	TRBV6-5	.	TRBD2	TGTGCCAGCAGTCTAGCGGGACTTTACGAGCAGTACTTC	CASSLAGLYEQYF